This T cell receptor beta chain comes out of a study of CD8 T cells in Susac syndrome. Study-wide context: The Susac syndrome patients that were sequenced included 5 or 6 with active disease and eight in remission.

Sequencing of TCR beta drew on CD8+ and CD4+ T cells from blood. V dropped 3 bases and J dropped 5 bases, with 11 bases sitting between them. The CDR3 contains 13 residues. Germline CDR1 and CDR2: MGHDK and SYGVNS. Roughly 0.45 to 1 ug RNA was reverse transcribed with random hexamers. TCRdb re-analysed the immunoSEQ multiplex PCR reads in MiXCR, keeping a single row per CDR3 protein. Of roughly 150,000 distinct CDR3 sequences in the sample, roughly 96% were seen once. The source material was CD4+ T cells from PBMCs. The receptor's source is a human donor with Susac syndrome. V gene TRBV25-1 combines with J gene TRBJ2-7; TRBD1 is a possible D gene (6 bases). The CDR3 nucleotides are TGTGCCAGCAGTGACCCCAGGGGCCACGAGCAGTACTTC. Translated, it gives CASSDPRGHEQYF.